This T cell receptor beta chain was captured by sequencing in a study of control samples from healthy donors and cancer patients (dated by TCRdb to 2018 to 2021). To prepare the library, the immunoSEQ multiplex PCR assay was applied. Not all clones reach the TCRdb copy of this immuneACCESS table, which keeps in-frame sequences only. Checked studies attribute under half of the gap to unresolved V genes and leave the rest unexplained. The sample contains approximately 80,000 clones, roughly 91% of them found a single time. The ten largest clones represent 15% to 18% of the sample. About this clone itself: Its antigen remains unidentified. Base qualities are not provided; no much larger clone lies one nucleotide away.

From the cysteine through the phenylalanine, the CDR3 covers 16 amino acids. Just CDR3 DNA is preserved here, 48 bases in frame from base 1. V ends up 8 bases short and J 3 bases short, with an unmatched junction base count of 11. According to the germline V gene, CDR1 reads MGHRA and CDR2 reads YSYEKL. The material sequenced was blood. The sequence was obtained from a man younger than 40 in good health. Rearrangement joined TRBV4-1 to TRBJ2-3, and TRBD2 aligns with 10 junction nucleotides. The DNA sequence is given as TGCGCCAGCTCTCCAGTGCGGACTAGCGGAACAGATACGCAGTATTTT. It codes for CASSPVRTSGTDTQYF.